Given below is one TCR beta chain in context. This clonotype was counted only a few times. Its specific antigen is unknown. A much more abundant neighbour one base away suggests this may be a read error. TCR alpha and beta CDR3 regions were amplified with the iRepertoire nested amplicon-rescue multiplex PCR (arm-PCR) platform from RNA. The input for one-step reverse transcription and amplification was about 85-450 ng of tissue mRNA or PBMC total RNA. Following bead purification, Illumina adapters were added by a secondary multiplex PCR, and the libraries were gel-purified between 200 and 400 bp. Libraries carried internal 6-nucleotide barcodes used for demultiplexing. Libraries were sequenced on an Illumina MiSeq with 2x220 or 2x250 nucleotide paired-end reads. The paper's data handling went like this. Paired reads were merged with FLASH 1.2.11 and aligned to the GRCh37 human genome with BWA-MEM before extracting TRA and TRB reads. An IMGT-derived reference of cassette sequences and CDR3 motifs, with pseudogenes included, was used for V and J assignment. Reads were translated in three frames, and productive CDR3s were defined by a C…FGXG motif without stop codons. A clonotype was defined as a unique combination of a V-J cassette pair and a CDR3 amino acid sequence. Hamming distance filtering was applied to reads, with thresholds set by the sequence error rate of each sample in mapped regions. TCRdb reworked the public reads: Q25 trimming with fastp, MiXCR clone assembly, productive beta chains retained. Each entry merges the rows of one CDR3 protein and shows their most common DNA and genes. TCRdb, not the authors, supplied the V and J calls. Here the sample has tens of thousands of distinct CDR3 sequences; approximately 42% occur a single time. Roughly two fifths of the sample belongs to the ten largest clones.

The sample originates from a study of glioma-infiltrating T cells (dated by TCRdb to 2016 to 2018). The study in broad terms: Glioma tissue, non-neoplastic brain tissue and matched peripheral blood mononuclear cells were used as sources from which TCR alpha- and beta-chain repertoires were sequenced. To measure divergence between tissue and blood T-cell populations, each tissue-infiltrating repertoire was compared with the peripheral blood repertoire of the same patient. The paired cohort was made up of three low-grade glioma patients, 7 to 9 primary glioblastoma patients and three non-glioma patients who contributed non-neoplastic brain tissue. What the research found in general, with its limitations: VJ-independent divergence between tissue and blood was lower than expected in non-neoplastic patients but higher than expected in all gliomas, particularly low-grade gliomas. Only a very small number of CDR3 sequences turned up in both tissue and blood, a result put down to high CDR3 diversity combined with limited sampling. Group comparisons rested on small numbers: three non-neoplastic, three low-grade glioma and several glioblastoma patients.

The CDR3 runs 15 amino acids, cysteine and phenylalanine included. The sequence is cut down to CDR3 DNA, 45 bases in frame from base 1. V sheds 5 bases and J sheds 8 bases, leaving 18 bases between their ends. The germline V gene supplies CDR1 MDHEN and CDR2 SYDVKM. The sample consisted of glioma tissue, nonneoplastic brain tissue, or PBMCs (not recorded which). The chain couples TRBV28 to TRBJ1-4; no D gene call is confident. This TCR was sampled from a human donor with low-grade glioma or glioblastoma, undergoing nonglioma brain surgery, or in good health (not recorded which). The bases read TGTGCCAGCAGTCCACCCCTACCCCGAGGGGAAAAACTGTTTTTT. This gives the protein CASSPPLPRGEKLFF.